This T cell receptor beta chain was observed in a study of T cell repertoires in cytomegalovirus infection. Study-level background: CMV infection plus the matching HLA type was flagged by public TCR beta signatures.

Details on this clonotype: Antigen specificity is unknown.

The study, taken as a whole, reports: Ex vivo responses were dominated by HLA-C-restricted CMV-specific TCR beta clonotypes.

MiXCR, applied by TCRdb to the reads, yields one record per CDR3 protein. The sample records around 900,000 distinct CDR3 sequences, roughly 30% being singletons. This CDR3 has 17 amino acids. Germline loops: CDR1 MNHEY, CDR2 SMNVEV (reference sequence). The germline V and J ends were trimmed by 4 bases and 2 bases, with 20 bases remaining between them. This specimen consisted of cultured CD8+ T cells from PBMCs, obtained from culture after CMV antigen stimulation. The clonotype was recovered from a human donor in good health (CMV status not recorded). Some clones in this sample may be carry-over from other donors' samples. The V and J genes are TRBV27 and TRBJ1-2, with D possibly matching TRBD1 (6 bases). The CDR3 sequence is CASSWGPGMSINYGYTF. The CDR3, as DNA: TGTGCCAGCAGTTGGGGGCCGGGGATGAGCATAAACTATGGCTACACCTTC.